The 2 T cell receptor beta chains below were found in one sample sequenced in a study of response to subunit inactivated influenza vaccine. MiXCR, run by TCRdb on the RT-PCR reads, gives a single entry per CDR3 protein. The profile covers roughly 500,000 distinct CDR3 sequences, with 15% to 20% appearing a single time and 3% taken by the ten largest. The specimen was CD4+ T cells sorted from PBMCs, collected around 2 years after vaccination. These receptors came from a man between 50 and 70 years old who received an inactivated influenza vaccine.

The rearrangement uses TRBV7-6 and TRBJ2-1, with D perhaps TRBD2 (5 bases). The V gene's germline CDR1 is SGHVS and CDR2 FNYEAQ. Trimming took 5 bases from V and 0 from J, leaving 11 bases between them. This CDR3 is built from 15 residues. The CDR3 DNA sequence: TGTGCCAGCAGCCCACTGGGGAGCTCCTACAATGAGCAGTTCTTC. This encodes CASSPLGSSYNEQFF.

This clonotype has more than one count but fewer than ten. V is TRBV11-2 and J is TRBJ2-5, with D maybe TRBD1 (5 bases). The length of the CDR3 is 18 residues. Trimming shortened V by 1 base and J by 2 bases, and 20 bases separated the two germline ends. Germline V CDR1 and CDR2: SGHAT, FQNNGV. The CDR3 spells CASSLGGRSDSFQETQYF. CDR3 DNA: TGTGCCAGCAGCTTAGGGGGCCGGAGTGACAGCTTTCAAGAGACCCAGTACTTC.